Each of the 7 T cell receptor beta chains below was sequenced from the same sample in a study of radiotherapy plus CTLA-4 blockade in lung cancer. The method was immunoSEQ multiplex PCR; TCRdb's version includes in-frame clones alone and lacks a portion of them. Of tens of thousands of clones in the sample, around 87% were seen once. The sample consisted of peripheral blood, taken from a patient treated with radiotherapy plus ipilimumab. The receptors originated from a human donor with non-small cell lung cancer that progressed on radiotherapy plus ipilimumab.

The V and J genes are TRBV7-9 and TRBJ2-2; D is possibly TRBD1 or TRBD2 (5 bases each). The CDR3 has 13 amino acids. Germline CDR1 SEHNR, CDR2 FQNEAQ (reference sequence). V was clipped by 6 bases and J by 7 bases, with 12 bases between them. DNA for the CDR3: TGTGCCAGCAGTGACCAGGGAGTCGGGGAGCTGTTTTTT. It encodes CASSDQGVGELFF.

The chain uses TRBV7-8 and TRBJ1-2; D is unresolved. V dropped 1 base and J dropped 2 bases, with 11 bases sitting between them. CDR3 length: 15 amino acids. Germline CDR1 and CDR2: SGHVS and FQNEAQ. In DNA form, the CDR3 reads TGTGCCAGCAGCTTAGGAATGGCATCAAACTATGGCTACACCTTC. This encodes CASSLGMASNYGYTF.

The V and J genes are TRBV5-5 and TRBJ2-3; maybe TRBD2 (6 bases). With 4 bases removed from V and 0 bases from J, the gap between germline ends came to 15 bases. CDR1 and CDR2 from the germline V gene are SGHKS and YYEKEE (reference sequence). This CDR3 has 16 amino acids. CDR3 region: CASSLQGLPSTDTQYF. DNA for the CDR3: TGTGCCAGCAGCCTACAAGGACTACCTAGCACAGATACGCAGTATTTT.

V gene TRBV5-5 combines with J gene TRBJ1-4; D gene ambiguous. The CDR3 has 11 residues. Germline lookup yields CDR1 SGHKS and CDR2 YYEKEE (reference sequence). Trimming shortened V by 0 bases and J by 8 bases, and 2 bases separated the two germline ends. In DNA form, the CDR3 reads TGTGCCAGCAGCTTGGGGGAAAAACTGTTTTTT. Its translation: CASSLGEKLFF.

This rearrangement joins TRBV18 to TRBJ2-6, with TRBD1 matching 8 bases. The CDR3 length is 16 residues. V was pared by 8 bases and J by 1 base, with 7 bases of the junction left unmatched. The germline V gene encodes CDR1 KGHSH and CDR2 LQKENI. In DNA form, the CDR3 reads TGTGCCAGCCCGGACAGGGACGGGTCTGGGGCCAACGTCCTGACTTTC. This codes for CASPDRDGSGANVLTF.

The chain uses TRBV7-9 and TRBJ1-1; D is undetermined. Germline lookup yields CDR1 SEHNR and CDR2 FQNEAQ (reference sequence). With 1 base removed from V and 0 bases from J, the gap between germline ends came to 6 bases. This CDR3 has 14 residues. The CDR3 region has the DNA TGTGCCAGCAGCTTAGGGGAAATGAACACTGAAGCTTTCTTT. Residues: CASSLGEMNTEAFF.

V usage is TRBV6-1 and J usage is TRBJ2-3; TRBD2 aligns across 13 bases. Trimming took 4 bases from V and 1 from J; bases not matched to a gene: 2. The CDR3 is 16 amino acids. In germline, CDR1 is MNHNS, CDR2 SASEGT. CDR3 region: CASSVGLAGGTDTQYF. CDR3 DNA: TGTGCCAGCAGTGTCGGACTAGCGGGGGGCACAGATACGCAGTATTTT.